This T cell receptor beta chain is from a study of T cell responses to AZD1222 COVID-19 vaccine. Using immunoSEQ multiplex PCR, the repertoire was profiled, and TCRdb retains in-frame clones only, with some absent. The profile shows 90,000 to 150,000 clones, more than 75% of them singletons. Points on this clone: Its matching antigen is unknown.

Broader study findings: Baseline serostatus was positive in only six AZD1222 recipients.

The source was peripheral blood, collected on day 0 of AZD1222 vaccination. The sequence derives from an adult in good health.

In nucleotides, the CDR3 is TGTGCCAGCAGCGCAGCCCCGTCGGGTGGCTACACCTTC. Residues: CASSAAPSGGYTF. The rearrangement links TRBV7-9 to TRBJ1-2, with D hard to call. The V and J ends lost 5 bases and 7 bases respectively, with 14 bases between them. The CDR3 has 13 amino acids. Germline CDR1 reads SEHNR; CDR2 reads FQNEAQ (reference sequence).